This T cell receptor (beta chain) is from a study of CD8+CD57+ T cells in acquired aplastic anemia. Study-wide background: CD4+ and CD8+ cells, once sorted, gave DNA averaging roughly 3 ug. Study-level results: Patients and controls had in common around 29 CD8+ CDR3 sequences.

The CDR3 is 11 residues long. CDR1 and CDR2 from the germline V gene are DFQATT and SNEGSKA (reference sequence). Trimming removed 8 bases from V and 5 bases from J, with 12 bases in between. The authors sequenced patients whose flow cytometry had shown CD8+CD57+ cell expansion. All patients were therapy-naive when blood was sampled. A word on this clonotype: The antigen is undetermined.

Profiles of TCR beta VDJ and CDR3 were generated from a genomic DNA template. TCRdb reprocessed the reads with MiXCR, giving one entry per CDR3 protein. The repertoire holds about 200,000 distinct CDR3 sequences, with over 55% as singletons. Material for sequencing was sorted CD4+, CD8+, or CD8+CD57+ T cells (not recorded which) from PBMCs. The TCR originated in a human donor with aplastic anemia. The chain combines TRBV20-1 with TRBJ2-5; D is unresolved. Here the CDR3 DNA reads TGCAGTCCTCTACCCCTCGAGACCCAGTACTTC. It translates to CSPLPLETQYF.